The clone carrying this T cell receptor (beta chain) was recorded many times. Compared with germline, one end of the junction differs, possibly owing to a read error. The data derive from a study of neurological immune-mediated disorders. TCRdb itself ran the 5' RACE reads through MiXCR, one entry per CDR3 protein. The sample shows about 66,000 distinct CDR3 sequences, about 3.4% of them seen only once. Per germline, CDR1 SGHAT and CDR2 FQNNGV. The CDR3 consists of 11 residues. This sequence was found in a man aged 35-49 years with multiple sclerosis. The sequenced material came from PBMCs. V usage is TRBV11-2 and J usage is TRBJ2-7, with D perhaps being TRBD1 or TRBD2 (6 bases each). The CDR3 region has the DNA TGTGCCAGCAGCCTGGGGGGCGATCGGATTTTC. Encoded protein: CASSLGGDRIF.